The 9 T cell receptor beta chains below come from one sample, sequenced in a study of shared clonotypes between healthy human individuals. Clones were read by immunoSEQ multiplex PCR, and TCRdb kept only the in-frame ones, dropping some. The sample includes some 490,000 clones, over 70% of them seen just once. Sequencing input: PBMCs. These receptors originate from a woman aged 40 to 50 in good health. Some clones in this sample may be carry-over from other donors' samples.

The V and J genes are TRBV5-1 and TRBJ2-5; 9 bases are shared with TRBD2. The V gene end was trimmed by 4 bases and the J gene end by 4 bases; junction bases not matched to a gene: 5. The germline V gene encodes CDR1 SGHRS and CDR2 YFSETQ. The CDR3 runs 14 residues. Here the CDR3 reads CASSAGGGAETQYF. The CDR3 nucleotides are TGCGCCAGCAGCGCGGGCGGGGGGGCAGAGACCCAGTACTTC. Filled out from reference TRBV5-1 and TRBJ2-5, the complete variable domain reads KAGVTQTPRYLIKTRGQQVTLSCSPISGHRSVSWYQQTPGQGLQFLFEYFSETQRNKGNFPGRFSGRQFSNSRSEMNVSTLELGDSALYLCASSAGGGAETQYFGPGTRLLVL.

On this clone: With a far larger clone one base away, a read error is the likely cause. The rearrangement uses TRBV29-1 and TRBJ1-4; 9 nucleotides align to TRBD1. V shed 8 bases, J shed 8 bases, and the junction held 18 bases outside the gene matches. The CDR3 is 16 residues long. The germline V gene encodes CDR1 SQVTM and CDR2 ANQGSEA. Written as DNA, the CDR3 is TGCAGCTGTCCTCTCCGCCGGGACAGGGAGGACGAAAAACTGTTTTTT. Amino acid sequence: CSCPLRRDREDEKLFF.

The chain is built from TRBV25-1 and TRBJ2-5; 9 nucleotides match TRBD2. CDR1 and CDR2 (germline): MGHDK, SYGVNS. V trimming: 8 bases; J trimming: 11 bases; junction bases outside the gene matches: 12. This CDR3 is 13 amino acids long. The CDR3 region has the DNA TGTGCCAGCCTAGCGGGGCCCCTAGATTCTCAGTACTTC. This translates into CASLAGPLDSQYF.

This clone was seen more than once but under ten times. Within the sample, other DNA sequences also encode this same CDR3. The rearrangement uses TRBV4-1 and TRBJ2-1, with D possibly matching TRBD1 (5 bases). The CDR3 runs to 16 residues. The germline V gene encodes CDR1 MGHRA and CDR2 YSYEKL. Trimming cost V 0 bases and J 2 bases, with 11 bases left between them. The CDR3 is CASSQDPGQPYNEQFF. The CDR3 DNA follows: TGCGCCAGCAGCCAAGATCCTGGACAACCCTACAATGAGCAGTTCTTC.

This rearrangement joins TRBV9 to TRBJ2-7, with a tentative D call TRBD2 (5 bases). Germline V gives CDR1 SGDLS, CDR2 YYNGEE. This CDR3 comprises 14 residues. Trimming removed 0 bases at V and 4 bases at J, with 11 bases between. CDR3 region: CASSVAGRGYEQYF. The CDR3 DNA sequence: TGTGCCAGCAGCGTAGCCGGCCGAGGGTACGAGCAGTACTTC.

About this clone itself: The same CDR3 can be traced to other DNA sequences in this sample. The V call is TRBV5-1, the J call TRBJ2-2; a weak D match, TRBD2 (5 bases). There are 14 residues in the CDR3. Trimming shortened V by 5 bases and J by 2 bases, and 10 bases separated the two germline ends. Germline values: CDR1 SGHRS, CDR2 YFSETQ. The CDR3 loop is CASSPGLNTGELFF. CDR3 nucleotides: TGCGCCAGCAGTCCCGGACTCAACACCGGGGAGCTGTTTTTT.

This clone was detected only once. This chain links TRBV30 with TRBJ2-1; D gene uncertain. The CDR3 is made up of 13 amino acids. The V end was cut by 2 bases, the J end by 5 bases, with 10 bases between. In germline, CDR1 is GTSNPN, CDR2 SVGIG (reference sequence). The CDR3 spells CAWSWGGHNEQFF. CDR3 sequence (DNA): TGTGCCTGGAGTTGGGGTGGACACAATGAGCAGTTCTTC. Combining the CDR3 with reference TRBV30 and TRBJ2-1 gives the whole variable domain SQTIHQWPATLVQPVGSPLSLECTVEGTSNPNLYWYRQAAGRGLQLLFYSVGIGQISSEVPQNLSASRPQDRQFILSSKKLLLSDSGFYLCAWSWGGHNEQFFGPGTRLTVL.

The V gene is TRBV5-4, the J gene TRBJ2-6, with a tentative D call TRBD1 (6 bases). The germline gives CDR1 SGHNT, CDR2 YYREEE (reference sequence). With 0 bases removed from V and 0 bases from J, the gap between germline ends came to 10 bases. The CDR3 extends over 17 amino acids. The CDR3 DNA reads as TGTGCCAGCAGCTTGGGCTACAGGGCCTCTGGGGCCAACGTCCTGACTTTC. Translating gives CASSLGYRASGANVLTF.

A remark on this clone: This likely reflects a read error, since a far larger clone is one base away. The chain's CDR3 is CTSRIGQTETQYF. The CDR3 coding sequence is TGTACCAGTCGAATAGGACAGACCGAGACCCAGTACTTC. V usage is TRBV19 and J usage is TRBJ2-5; TRBD1 might be the D (6 bases). The germline gives CDR1 LNHDA, CDR2 SQIVND (reference sequence). The CDR3 spans 13 residues.